The 7 T cell receptor beta chains given below trace back to one sample, sequenced in a study of blood T cell repertoires in COVID-19. Using immunoSEQ multiplex PCR, the repertoire was profiled, and TCRdb retains in-frame clones only, with some absent. The top ten clones hold roughly 1.1% of a sample with fewer than 200,000 clones, around 85% of them seen once. Sequenced material: peripheral blood. The origin of the receptors is a man between 60 and 75 years old who had recovered from COVID-19.

This chain connects TRBV19 to TRBJ2-5; D is possibly TRBD1 (6 bases). The CDR3 loop spans 15 amino acids. V gave up 3 bases and J gave up 5 bases, with 16 bases separating them. Germline values: CDR1 LNHDA, CDR2 SQIVND (reference sequence). CDR3 nucleotide sequence: TGTGCCAGTAGTATCGGTGGACAGCCTGGGGAGACCCAGTACTTC. Translating it yields CASSIGGQPGETQYF.

This clone has more than one count but fewer than ten. V and J are TRBV30 and TRBJ1-2; weak D call: TRBD1 (5 bases). V lost 0 bases and J 9 bases, leaving 11 bases between the germline ends. CDR1 GTSNPN and CDR2 SVGIG come from the germline V gene (reference sequence). The CDR3 runs 12 residues. The CDR3, as DNA: TGTGCCTGGAGTGTGGGGCGAGGAAGCTACACCTTC. This translates into CAWSVGRGSYTF.

The chain combines TRBV2 with TRBJ1-2; the D is unclear. This CDR3 comprises 11 residues. V dropped 9 bases and J dropped 2 bases, with 7 bases sitting between them. From germline, CDR1 is SNHLY and CDR2 FYNNEI. CDR3 sequence: CASKQNYGYTF. The CDR3, as DNA: TGTGCCAGTAAACAGAACTATGGCTACACCTTC.

The chain is built from TRBV11-2 and TRBJ2-7; 10 bases are shared with TRBD1. The germline CDR1 and CDR2 sequences are SGHAT and FQNNGV. CDR3 length: 17 residues. The J segment lost 2 bases and the V segment lost 5 bases, leaving 12 bases of the junction unmatched. The CDR3: CASSPRTGGLGPYEQYF. The CDR3 DNA follows: TGTGCCAGCAGCCCCAGGACAGGGGGTTTGGGGCCCTACGAGCAGTACTTC.

The chain is built from TRBV7-2 and TRBJ1-1; D ambiguous. The length of the CDR3 is 14 residues. The germline V gene encodes CDR1 SGHTA and CDR2 FQGNSA. V lost 2 bases and J lost 4, with 11 bases in between. The CDR3 sequence is CASSLQGERTEAFF. DNA for the CDR3: TGTGCCAGCAGCTTACAAGGTGAGCGCACTGAAGCTTTCTTT.

The V and J genes are TRBV27 and TRBJ1-2; 7 nucleotides match TRBD1. Unmatched junction bases numbered 5, after V lost 4 bases and J lost 3 bases. Germline CDR1 and CDR2: MNHEY and SMNVEV (reference sequence). The length of the CDR3 is 14 residues. Written as DNA, the CDR3 is TGTGCCAGCAGTTCCAACCAGGGGGACTATGGCTACACCTTC. This codes for CASSSNQGDYGYTF.

This clone was seen more than once but under ten times. The chain links TRBV27 to TRBJ1-1; D is possibly TRBD1 (5 bases). The CDR3 is 13 amino acids. The V gene's germline CDR1 is MNHEY and CDR2 SMNVEV (reference sequence). The V and J ends lost 3 bases and 8 bases respectively, with 13 bases between them. Written as DNA, the CDR3 is TGTGCCAGCAGTTTGGGGGGACGGGAAGAAGCTTTCTTT. Translated, it gives CASSLGGREEAFF.